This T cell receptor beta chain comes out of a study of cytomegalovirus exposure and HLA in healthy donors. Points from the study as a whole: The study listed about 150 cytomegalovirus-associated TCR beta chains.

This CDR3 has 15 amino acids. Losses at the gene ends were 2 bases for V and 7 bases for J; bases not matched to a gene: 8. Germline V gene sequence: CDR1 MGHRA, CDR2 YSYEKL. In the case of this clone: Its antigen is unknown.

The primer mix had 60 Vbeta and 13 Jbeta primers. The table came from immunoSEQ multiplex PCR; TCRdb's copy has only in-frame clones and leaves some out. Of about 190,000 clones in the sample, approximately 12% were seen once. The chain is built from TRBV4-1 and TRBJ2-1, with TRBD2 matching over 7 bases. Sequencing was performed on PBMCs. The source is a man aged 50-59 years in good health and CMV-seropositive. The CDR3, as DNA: TGCGCCAGCAGCCAATCCAGCGGGGCGGTGAATGAGCAGTTCTTC. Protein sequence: CASSQSSGAVNEQFF.